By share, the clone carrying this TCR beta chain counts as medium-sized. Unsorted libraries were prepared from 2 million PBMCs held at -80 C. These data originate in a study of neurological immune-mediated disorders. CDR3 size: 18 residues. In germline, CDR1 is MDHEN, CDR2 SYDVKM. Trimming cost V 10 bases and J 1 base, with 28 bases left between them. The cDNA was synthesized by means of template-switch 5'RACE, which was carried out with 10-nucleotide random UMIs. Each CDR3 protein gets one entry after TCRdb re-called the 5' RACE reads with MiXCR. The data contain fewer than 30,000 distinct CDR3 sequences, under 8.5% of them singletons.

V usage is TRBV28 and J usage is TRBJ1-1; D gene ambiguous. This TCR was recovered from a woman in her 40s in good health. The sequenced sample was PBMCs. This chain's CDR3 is CATNHWNLRHPRNTEAFF. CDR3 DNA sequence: TGTGCCACCAACCACTGGAACCTCCGACACCCAAGGAACACTGAAGCTTTCTTT.